The sequence of this TCR beta chain was determined in a study of Ad26.COV2.S vaccination and SARS-CoV-2 variants. Study background: Donor was in the COV1001 Ad26.COV2.S trial arm.

Treatment described: around 19 received Ad26.COV2.S at low or high dose, single or two shots; roughly five received placebo; per-sample allocation not given. At day 63 after the first vaccine or placebo injection, samples were drawn. Findings and caveats of the study: Similar non-spike TCR breadth was observed in recipients of vaccine and of placebo. The study found higher spike-specific TCR breadth in vaccine than placebo recipients. The authors reported substantial breadth in spike-specific CD8+ and CD4+ T cell responses after vaccination.

Trimming took off 6 bases at V and 9 bases at J, with 15 bases between the two ends. The V gene's germline CDR1 is LGHDT and CDR2 YNNKEL (reference sequence). CDR3 length: 14 amino acids. The method was immunoSEQ multiplex PCR; TCRdb's version includes in-frame clones alone and lacks a portion of them. The data contain some 640,000 clones, 80% to 90% of them singletons. This clone appeared once. Antigen: not known. The J gene is TRBJ1-6, the V gene TRBV3-1 (or the pseudogene TRBV3-2); no clear D. The source material was peripheral blood, sampled in a trial of Ad26.COV2.S vaccine versus placebo. This TCR derives from a person aged 18-60 years who received the Ad26.COV2.S COVID-19 vaccine or a placebo. The CDR3 loop is CASSPISTFSPLHF. CDR3 nucleotide sequence: TGTGCCAGCAGTCCCATCTCGACTTTTTCACCCCTCCACTTT.